This T cell receptor beta chain was captured by sequencing in a study of shared clonotypes between healthy human individuals. Overall study context: Aged between 18 and 49, the donors were a couple of women and three men. General study points: In having few donors, the study represented limited genetic and exposure-history diversity.

As to this clone: Its antigen is unknown.

Germline V lookup: CDR1 MNHEY, CDR2 SVGAGI. V was trimmed by 2 bases and J by 5 bases, leaving 18 bases between them. The CDR3 extends over 16 amino acids. Clones were sequenced by immunoSEQ multiplex PCR, and TCRdb holds only the in-frame ones, with some missing. The sample has about 1.1 million clones, 70% to 80% seen once. This receptor was taken from a man between 18 and 29 years old in good health. Some clones in this sample may be carry-over from other donors' samples. J is TRBJ2-5 and V is TRBV6-5; D call uncertain. The sequenced sample was memory CD4+ T cells from PBMCs. The subset: CD45RA-negative fraction. The CDR3 bases are TGTGCCAGCAGTTACGTCTTTACATCTGGTGGGGAGACCCAGTACTTC. Its translation: CASSYVFTSGGETQYF.